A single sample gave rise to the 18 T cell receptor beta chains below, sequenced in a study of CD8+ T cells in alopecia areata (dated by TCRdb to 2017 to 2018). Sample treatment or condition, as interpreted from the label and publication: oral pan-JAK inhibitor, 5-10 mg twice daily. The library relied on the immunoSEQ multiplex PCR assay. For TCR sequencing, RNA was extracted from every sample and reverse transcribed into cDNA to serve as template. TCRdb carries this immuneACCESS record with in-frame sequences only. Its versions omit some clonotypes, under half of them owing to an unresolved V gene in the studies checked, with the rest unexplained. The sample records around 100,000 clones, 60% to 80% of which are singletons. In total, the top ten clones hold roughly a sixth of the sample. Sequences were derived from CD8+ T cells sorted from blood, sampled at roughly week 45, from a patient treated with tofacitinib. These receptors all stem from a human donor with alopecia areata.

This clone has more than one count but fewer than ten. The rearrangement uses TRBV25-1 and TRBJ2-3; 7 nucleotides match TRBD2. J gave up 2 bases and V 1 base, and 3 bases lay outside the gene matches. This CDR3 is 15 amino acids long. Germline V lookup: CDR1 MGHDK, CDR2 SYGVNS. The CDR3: CASSELAGVTDTQYF. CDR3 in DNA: TGTGCCAGCAGTGAATTGGCGGGGGTCACAGATACGCAGTATTTT.

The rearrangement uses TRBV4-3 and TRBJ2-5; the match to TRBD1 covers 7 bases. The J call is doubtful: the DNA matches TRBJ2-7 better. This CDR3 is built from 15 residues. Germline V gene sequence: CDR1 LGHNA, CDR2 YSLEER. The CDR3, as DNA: TGCGCCAGCAGCCAGTCCCGGGACAGCTCCTACGAGCAGTACTTC. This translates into CASSQSRDSSYEQYF.

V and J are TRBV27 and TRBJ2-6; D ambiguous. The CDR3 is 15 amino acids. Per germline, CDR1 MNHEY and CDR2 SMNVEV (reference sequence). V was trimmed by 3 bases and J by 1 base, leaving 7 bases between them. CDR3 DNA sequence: TGTGCCAGCAGTTTTTTTGGATCTGGGGCCAACGTCCTGACTTTC. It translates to CASSFFGSGANVLTF.

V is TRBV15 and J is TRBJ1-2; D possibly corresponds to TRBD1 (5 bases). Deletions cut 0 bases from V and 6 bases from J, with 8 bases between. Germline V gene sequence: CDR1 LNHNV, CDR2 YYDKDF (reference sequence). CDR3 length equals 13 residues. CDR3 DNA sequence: TGTGCCACCAGCAGAGAGGTGGGGGATGGCTACACCTTC. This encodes CATSREVGDGYTF.

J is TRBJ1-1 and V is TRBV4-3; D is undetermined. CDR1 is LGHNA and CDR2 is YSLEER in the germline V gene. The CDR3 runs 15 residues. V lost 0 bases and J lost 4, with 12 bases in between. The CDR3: CASSQEQSRITEAFF. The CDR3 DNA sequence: TGCGCCAGCAGCCAAGAACAGTCGAGAATCACTGAAGCTTTCTTT.

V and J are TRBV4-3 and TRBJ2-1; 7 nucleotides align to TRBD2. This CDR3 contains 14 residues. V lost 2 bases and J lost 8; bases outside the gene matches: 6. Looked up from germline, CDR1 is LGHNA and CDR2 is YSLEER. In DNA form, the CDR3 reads TGCGCCAGCAGCCAACACACGGGGAGGGATGAGCAGTTCTTC. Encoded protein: CASSQHTGRDEQFF.

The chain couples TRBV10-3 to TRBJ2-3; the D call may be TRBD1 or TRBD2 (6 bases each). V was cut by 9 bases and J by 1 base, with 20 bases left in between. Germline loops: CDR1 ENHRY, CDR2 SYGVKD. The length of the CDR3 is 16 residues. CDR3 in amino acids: CAIAPLRGDGTDTQYF. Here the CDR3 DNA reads TGTGCCATTGCCCCATTGAGGGGGGACGGCACAGATACGCAGTATTTT.

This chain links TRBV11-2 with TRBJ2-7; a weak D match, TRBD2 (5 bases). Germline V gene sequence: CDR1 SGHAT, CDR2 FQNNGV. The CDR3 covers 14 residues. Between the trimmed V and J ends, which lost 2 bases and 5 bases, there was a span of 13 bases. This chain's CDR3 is CASSLSGVRNEQYF. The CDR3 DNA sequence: TGTGCCAGCAGCTTATCCGGGGTTAGGAACGAGCAGTACTTC.

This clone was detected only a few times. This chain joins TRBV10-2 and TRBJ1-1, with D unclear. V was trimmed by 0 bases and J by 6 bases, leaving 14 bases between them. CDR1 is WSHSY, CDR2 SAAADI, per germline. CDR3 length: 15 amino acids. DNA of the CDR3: TGCGCCAGCAGTGAGTCGAAGGGTGGACGACCTGAAGCTTTCTTT. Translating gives CASSESKGGRPEAFF.

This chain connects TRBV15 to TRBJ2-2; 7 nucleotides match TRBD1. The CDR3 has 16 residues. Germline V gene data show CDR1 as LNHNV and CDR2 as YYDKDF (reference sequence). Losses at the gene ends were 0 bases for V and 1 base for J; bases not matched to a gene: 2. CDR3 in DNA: TGTGCCACCAGCAGAGAGAGGACAGGGAACACCGGGGAGCTGTTTTTT. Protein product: CATSRERTGNTGELFF.

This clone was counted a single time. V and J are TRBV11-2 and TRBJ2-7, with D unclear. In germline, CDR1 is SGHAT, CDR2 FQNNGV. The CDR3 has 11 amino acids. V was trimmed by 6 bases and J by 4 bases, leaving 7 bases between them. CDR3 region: CASRVSYEQYF. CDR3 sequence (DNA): TGTGCCAGCAGGGTATCTTACGAGCAGTACTTC.

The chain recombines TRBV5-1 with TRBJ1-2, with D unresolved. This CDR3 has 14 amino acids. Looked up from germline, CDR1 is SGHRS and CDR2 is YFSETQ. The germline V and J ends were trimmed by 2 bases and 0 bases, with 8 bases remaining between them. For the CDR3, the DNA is TGCGCCAGCAGCTTTCGGAGCACTAACTATGGCTACACCTTC. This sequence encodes CASSFRSTNYGYTF.

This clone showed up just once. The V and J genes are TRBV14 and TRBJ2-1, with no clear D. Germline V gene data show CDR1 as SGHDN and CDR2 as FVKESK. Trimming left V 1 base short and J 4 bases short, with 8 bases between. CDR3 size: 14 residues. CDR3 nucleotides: TGTGCCAGCAGCCAAGGGTTGATGTACAATGAGCAGTTCTTC. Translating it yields CASSQGLMYNEQFF.

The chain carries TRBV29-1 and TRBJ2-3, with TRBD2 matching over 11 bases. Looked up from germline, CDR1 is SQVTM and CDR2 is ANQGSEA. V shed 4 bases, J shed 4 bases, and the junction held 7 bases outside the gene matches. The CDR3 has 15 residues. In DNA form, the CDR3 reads TGCAGCGTTGCCCCCTTTAGCGGGGGGGCAGATACGCAGTATTTT. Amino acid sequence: CSVAPFSGGADTQYF.

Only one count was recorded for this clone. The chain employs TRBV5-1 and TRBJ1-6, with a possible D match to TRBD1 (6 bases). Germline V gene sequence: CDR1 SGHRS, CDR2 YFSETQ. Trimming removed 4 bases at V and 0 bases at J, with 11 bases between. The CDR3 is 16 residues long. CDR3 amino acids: CASSPGQSSYNSPLHF. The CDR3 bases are TGCGCCAGCAGCCCTGGACAGAGCTCCTATAATTCACCCCTCCACTTT.

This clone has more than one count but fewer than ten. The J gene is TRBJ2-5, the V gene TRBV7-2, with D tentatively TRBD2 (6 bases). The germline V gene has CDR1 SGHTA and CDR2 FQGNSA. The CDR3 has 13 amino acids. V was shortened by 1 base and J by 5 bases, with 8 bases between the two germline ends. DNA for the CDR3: TGTGCCAGCAGCTTAGATGGGAGGGAGACCCAGTACTTC. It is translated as CASSLDGRETQYF. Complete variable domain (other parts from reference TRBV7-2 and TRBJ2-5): GAGVSQSPSNKVTEKGKDVELRCDPISGHTALYWYRQSLGQGLEFLIYFQGNSAPDKSGLPSDRFSAERTGGSVSTLTIQRTQQEDSAVYLCASSLDGRETQYFGPGTRLLVL.

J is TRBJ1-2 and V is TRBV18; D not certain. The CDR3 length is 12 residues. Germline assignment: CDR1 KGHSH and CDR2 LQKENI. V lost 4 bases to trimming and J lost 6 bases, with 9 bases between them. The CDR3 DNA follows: TGTGCCAGCTCACGGGGTTCGGATGGCTACACCTTC. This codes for CASSRGSDGYTF.

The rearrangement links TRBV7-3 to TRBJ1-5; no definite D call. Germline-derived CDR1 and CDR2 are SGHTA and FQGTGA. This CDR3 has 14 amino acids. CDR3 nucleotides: TGTGCTCTCCAAAGTCAGGCTGGGTATCAGCCCCAGCATTTT. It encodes CALQSQAGYQPQHF.